The rows below give T cell receptor beta chains drawn from one sample of a study of blood T cell repertoires in COVID-19. TCRdb's table, derived via immunoSEQ multiplex PCR, lists solely in-frame clones and lacks some. The sample lists under 150,000 clones, 85% occurring once. Sequenced input: peripheral blood. Receptors were obtained from a man between 35 and 55 years old with acute or convalescent COVID-19. The conserved cysteine and the conserved F or W are not part of the CDR3 here. Each record gives: V gene, J gene, CDR3 protein.

TRBV7-8,TRBJ1-6,ASSLGGGSPLH
TRBV6-2/TRBV6-3,TRBJ1-2,ASSQQGLYGYT
TRBV19,TRBJ2-1,ASSRGFPSSYNEQF
TRBV24-1,TRBJ2-5,ATSDGGVKTQY
TRBV10-3,TRBJ1-2,ALRGVGYGYT
TRBV6-5,TRBJ2-5,ASSYSVQETQY
TRBV5-5,TRBJ2-2,ASSPNGQTGELF
TRBV27,TRBJ1-1,ASSRTGVGTEAF
TRBV5-1,TRBJ2-5,ASSFVETQY
TRBV5-4,TRBJ2-2,ASSLGQGTGELF
TRBV5-1,TRBJ1-4,ASSSGVGEKLF
TRBV3-1/TRBV3-2,TRBJ2-2,ASSPTSGGWELF
TRBV5-1,TRBJ2-2,ASSDRRGSGELF
TRBV5-5,TRBJ1-2,ASSSGTGDYGYT
TRBV2,TRBJ2-7,ASSNGWGAYEQY
TRBV2,TRBJ1-5,ASKPETDSNQPQH
TRBV3-1/TRBV3-2,TRBJ2-7,ASSQAGGGYEQY
TRBV19,TRBJ2-1,ASSPDRASEQF
TRBV24-1,TRBJ1-3,ATKKWGVRSGNTIY
TRBV5-3,TRBJ2-3,ARSSSGLAGADTQY
TRBV13,TRBJ2-7,ASSSTGRTYEQY
TRBV7-9,TRBJ2-7,ASSLYDEQY
TRBV6-2/TRBV6-3,TRBJ2-7,ASSYTRIADRVEQY
TRBV5-8,TRBJ2-1,ASSLALAGAGEQF
TRBV2,TRBJ2-5,ASSTVETQY
TRBV6-6,TRBJ2-7,ASSRDRGFYEQY
TRBV2,TRBJ2-7,ASSFTGEEQY
TRBV2,TRBJ1-1,ASPKAAGDTEAF
TRBV5-6,TRBJ1-6,ASSGPGQGSSPLH
TRBV6-5,TRBJ2-3,ASSFRLASTDTQY
TRBV7-9,TRBJ2-1,ASSVQQYNEQF
TRBV6-2/TRBV6-3,TRBJ2-3,ASSYSQEQY
TRBV11-2,TRBJ2-5,ASSLNSQETQY
TRBV2,TRBJ1-4,ASSGQRIQGSNEKLF
TRBV18,TRBJ2-7,ASSPGTGDYEQY
TRBV10-3,TRBJ2-7,AIAPTSGPYEQY
TRBV3-1/TRBV3-2,TRBJ2-3,ASSLRAGFVDTQY
TRBV29-1,TRBJ2-1,SVEDHGDEQF
TRBV6-5,TRBJ1-1,ASSPTGNTEAF
TRBV3-1/TRBV3-2,TRBJ2-2,ASSQDRRGGELF
TRBV24-1,TRBJ2-5,ATRGAGAQETQY
TRBV7-2,TRBJ2-4,ASSSRLAGGLAKNIQY
TRBV7-6,TRBJ1-1,ASSLVGGLNTEAF
TRBV5-1,TRBJ1-4,ASSQQSGQGSKKLF
TRBV5-1,TRBJ2-1,ASSITGQTYNEQF
TRBV24-1,TRBJ2-2,ATSDPGQGDTGELF
TRBV5-1,TRBJ2-3,ASGDTGTDTQY
TRBV30,TRBJ2-7,AWSLGGAEQY
TRBV7-9,TRBJ1-2,ASSPYRVDPNYGYT
TRBV4-1,TRBJ1-5,ASSQEGISQPQH